This T cell receptor (beta chain) was sequenced during a study of neoadjuvant anti-PD-1 for oral cavity cancer. Study overall: Patients without progression got a fourth dose around day 43.

Using immunoSEQ multiplex PCR, the repertoire was profiled, and TCRdb retains in-frame clones only, with some absent. Of 13,000 to 15,000 clones in the sample, just under 75% were seen once. Time point given: after neoadjuvant nivolumab, at surgical resection. This sequence originates from a person aged 35 to 85 with oral cavity squamous cell carcinoma. This sample comprised PBMCs, obtained after nivolumab (anti-PD-1) treatment.

DNA of the CDR3: TGTGCCAGCAGCCTCCTCACAACTTTCGCCTACGAGCAGTACTTC. This gives the protein CASSLLTTFAYEQYF. The rearrangement links TRBV7-2 to TRBJ2-7; D is ambiguous. V was trimmed by 5 bases and J by 2 bases, leaving 16 bases between them. CDR1 and CDR2 from the germline V gene are SGHTA and FQGNSA. CDR3 length: 15 amino acids.